This T cell receptor beta chain was identified in a study of T-cell reconstitution after alpha-beta-depleted transplantation in children. General observations from the study: In patients about two months after transplant, alpha-beta T cells reportedly arose from several hundred expanded graft clones.

As regards this clonotype: No antigen is known for it.

This CDR3 is built from 15 residues. V was pared by 1 base and J by 5 bases, with 14 bases between. Germline V gene sequence: CDR1 SEHNR, CDR2 FQNEAQ (reference sequence). The TCRbeta library incorporated unique molecular identifiers. TCRdb analysed the PCR reads with MiXCR anew, one entry per CDR3 protein. The profile shows fewer than 500,000 distinct CDR3 sequences, about 45% of them singletons. V gene TRBV7-9 combines with J gene TRBJ2-5; TRBD2 is a possible D gene (5 bases). The TCR comes from a girl aged 2 to 10 with aplastic anemia, due to receive a stem cell transplant. The specimen was PBMCs, collected before TCRalphabeta/CD19-depleted stem cell transplant. The DNA for the CDR3 is TGTGCCAGCAGCTTAGAGGTGGGAGCGGCTGAGACCCAGTACTTC. It yields the protein CASSLEVGAAETQYF.